This T cell receptor (beta chain) was recovered during a study of blood T cell repertoires in COVID-19. Study background: In each case, the material was cDNA or gDNA derived from T cells, B-cell-depleted T cells, or PBMCs.

Original processing methods: Reference gene primer amplification gave nucleated cell count estimates. Clones were read by immunoSEQ multiplex PCR, and TCRdb kept only the in-frame ones, dropping some. V and J calls and clone size are as listed in that table; D and trimming were resolved from the DNA. The table shows approximately 150,000 clones, with approximately 84% occurring only once. CDR3 size: 15 residues. V was clipped by 4 bases and J by 1 base, with 12 bases between them. Germline V lookup: CDR1 SGDLS, CDR2 YYNGEE. The source material was peripheral blood. The chain has TRBV9 and TRBJ1-3; D is perhaps TRBD1 (5 bases). The TCR sequence derives from a man aged 35 to 55 with acute or convalescent COVID-19. The chain's CDR3 is CASSLGGESGNTIYF. CDR3 nucleotides: TGTGCCAGCAGCCTTGGGGGGGAGTCTGGAAACACCATATATTTT.